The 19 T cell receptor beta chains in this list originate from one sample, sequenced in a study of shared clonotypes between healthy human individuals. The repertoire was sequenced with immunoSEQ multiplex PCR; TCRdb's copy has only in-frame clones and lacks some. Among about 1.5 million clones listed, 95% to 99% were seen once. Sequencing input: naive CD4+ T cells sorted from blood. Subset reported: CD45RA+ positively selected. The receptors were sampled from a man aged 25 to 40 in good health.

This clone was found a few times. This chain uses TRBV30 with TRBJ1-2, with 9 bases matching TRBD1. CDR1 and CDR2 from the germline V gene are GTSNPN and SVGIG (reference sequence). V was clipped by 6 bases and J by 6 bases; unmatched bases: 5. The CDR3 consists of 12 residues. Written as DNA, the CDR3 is TGTGCCTGTCGACAGGGGGAGGATGGCTACACCTTC. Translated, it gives CACRQGEDGYTF. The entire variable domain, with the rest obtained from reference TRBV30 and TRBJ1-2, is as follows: SQTIHQWPATLVQPVGSPLSLECTVEGTSNPNLYWYRQAAGRGLQLLFYSVGIGQISSEVPQNLSASRPQDRQFILSSKKLLLSDSGFYLCACRQGEDGYTFGSGTRLTVV.

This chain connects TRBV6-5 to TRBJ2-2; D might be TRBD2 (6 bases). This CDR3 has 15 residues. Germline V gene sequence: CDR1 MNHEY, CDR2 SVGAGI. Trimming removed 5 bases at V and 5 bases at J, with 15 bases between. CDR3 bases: TGTGCCAGCAGTCCGGGACTCCTCATAACCGGGGAGCTGTTTTTT. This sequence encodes CASSPGLLITGELFF.

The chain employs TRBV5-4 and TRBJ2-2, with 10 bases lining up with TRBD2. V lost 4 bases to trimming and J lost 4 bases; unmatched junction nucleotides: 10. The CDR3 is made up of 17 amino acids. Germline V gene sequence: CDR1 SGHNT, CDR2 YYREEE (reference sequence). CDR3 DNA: TGTGCCAGCAGCCCGGGACTAGCGCCACTAACCACCGGGGAGCTGTTTTTT. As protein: CASSPGLAPLTTGELFF.

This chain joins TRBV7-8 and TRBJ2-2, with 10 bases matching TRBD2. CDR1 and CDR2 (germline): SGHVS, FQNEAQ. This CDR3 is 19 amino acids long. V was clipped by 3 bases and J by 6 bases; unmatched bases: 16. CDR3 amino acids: CASSFRVTLVAGGPGELFF. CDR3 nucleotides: TGTGCCAGCAGCTTCCGCGTTACTCTGGTAGCGGGAGGTCCCGGGGAGCTGTTTTTT.

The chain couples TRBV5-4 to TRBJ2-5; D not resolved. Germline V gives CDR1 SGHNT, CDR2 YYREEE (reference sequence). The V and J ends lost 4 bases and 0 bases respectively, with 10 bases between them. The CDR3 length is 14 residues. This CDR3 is CASSLDTYQETQYF. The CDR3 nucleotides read TGTGCCAGCAGCCTAGACACGTACCAAGAGACCCAGTACTTC. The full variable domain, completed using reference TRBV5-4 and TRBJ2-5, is ETGVTQSPTHLIKTRGQQVTLRCSSQSGHNTVSWYQQALGQGPQFIFQYYREEENGRGNFPPRFSGLQFPNYSSELNVNALELDDSALYLCASSLDTYQETQYFGPGTRLLVL.

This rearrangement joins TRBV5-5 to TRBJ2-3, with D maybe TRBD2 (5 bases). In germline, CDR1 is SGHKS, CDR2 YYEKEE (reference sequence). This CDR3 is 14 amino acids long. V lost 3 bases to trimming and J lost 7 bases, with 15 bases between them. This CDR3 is CASSSKGALYTQYF. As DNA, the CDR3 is TGTGCCAGCAGCTCTAAGGGAGCACTCTATACGCAGTATTTT.

The CDR3 reads CASSLVPSGRGSYNEQFF. In DNA, the CDR3 is TGTGCCAGCAGCTTAGTCCCTAGCGGGAGAGGGTCCTACAATGAGCAGTTCTTC. J is TRBJ2-1 and V is TRBV13; 10 nucleotides line up with TRBD2. Germline V lookup: CDR1 PRHDT, CDR2 FYEKMQ (reference sequence). The CDR3 covers 18 residues. J lost 1 base, V lost 1 base, and 7 bases had no gene match.

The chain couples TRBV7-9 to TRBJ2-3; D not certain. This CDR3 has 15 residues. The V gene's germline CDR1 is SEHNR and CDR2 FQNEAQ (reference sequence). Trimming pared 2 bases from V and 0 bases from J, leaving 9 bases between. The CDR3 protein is CASSLRTASTDTQYF. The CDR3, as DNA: TGTGCCAGCAGCTTAAGAACAGCCAGCACAGATACGCAGTATTTT.

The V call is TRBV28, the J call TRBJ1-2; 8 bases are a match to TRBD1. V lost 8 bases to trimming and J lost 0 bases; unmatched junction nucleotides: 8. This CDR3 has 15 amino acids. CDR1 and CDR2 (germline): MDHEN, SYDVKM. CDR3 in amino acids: CASFRQGRANYGYTF. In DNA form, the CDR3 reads TGTGCCAGCTTCAGACAGGGGAGAGCTAACTATGGCTACACCTTC.

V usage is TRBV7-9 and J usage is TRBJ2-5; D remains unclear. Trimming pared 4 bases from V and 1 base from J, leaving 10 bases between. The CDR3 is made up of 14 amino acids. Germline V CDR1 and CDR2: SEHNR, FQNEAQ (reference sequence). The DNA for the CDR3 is TGTGCCAGCAGCTACCCAGGCGCCCAAGAGACCCAGTACTTC. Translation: CASSYPGAQETQYF.

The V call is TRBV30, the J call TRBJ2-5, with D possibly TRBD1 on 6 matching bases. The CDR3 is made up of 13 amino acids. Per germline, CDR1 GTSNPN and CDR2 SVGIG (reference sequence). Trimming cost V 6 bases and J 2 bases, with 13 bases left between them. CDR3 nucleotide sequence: TGTGCCTGTCGTACAGGGCGTCAAGAGACCCAGTACTTC. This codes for CACRTGRQETQYF.

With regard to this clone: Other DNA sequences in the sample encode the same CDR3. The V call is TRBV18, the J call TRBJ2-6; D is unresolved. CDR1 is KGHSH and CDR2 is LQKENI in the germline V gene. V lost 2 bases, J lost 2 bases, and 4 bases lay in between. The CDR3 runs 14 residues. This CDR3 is CASSPDPGANVLTF. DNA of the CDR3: TGTGCCAGCTCACCAGACCCTGGGGCCAACGTCCTGACTTTC.

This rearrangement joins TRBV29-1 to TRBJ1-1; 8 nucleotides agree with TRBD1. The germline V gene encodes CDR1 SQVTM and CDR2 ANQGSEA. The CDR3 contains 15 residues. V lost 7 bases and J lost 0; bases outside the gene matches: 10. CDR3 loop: CSASGGWGMNTEAFF. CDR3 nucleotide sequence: TGCAGCGCTTCAGGGGGCTGGGGGATGAACACTGAAGCTTTCTTT.

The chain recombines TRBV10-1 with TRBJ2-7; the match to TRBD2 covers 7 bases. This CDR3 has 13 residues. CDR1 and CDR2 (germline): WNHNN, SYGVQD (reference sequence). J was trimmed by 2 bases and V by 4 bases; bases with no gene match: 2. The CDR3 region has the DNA TGCGCCAGCAGTGCGGCGGGAGCCTACGAGCAGTACTTC. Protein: CASSAAGAYEQYF.

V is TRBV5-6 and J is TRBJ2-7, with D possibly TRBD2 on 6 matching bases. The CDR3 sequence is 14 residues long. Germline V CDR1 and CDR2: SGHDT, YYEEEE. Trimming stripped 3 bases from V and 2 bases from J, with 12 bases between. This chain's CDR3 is CASSSGEWPYEQYF. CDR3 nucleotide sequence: TGTGCCAGCAGCTCGGGGGAGTGGCCCTACGAGCAGTACTTC.

CDR3 sequence (DNA): TGCAGCGTTGAAGCAAGGCAGGACCCGAAGACTGAAGCTTTCTTT. It translates to CSVEARQDPKTEAFF. The gene calls are TRBV29-1 and TRBJ1-1; D is unclear. Germline CDR1 SQVTM, CDR2 ANQGSEA. Trimming left V 1 base short and J 5 bases short, with 17 bases between. The CDR3 is made up of 15 amino acids.

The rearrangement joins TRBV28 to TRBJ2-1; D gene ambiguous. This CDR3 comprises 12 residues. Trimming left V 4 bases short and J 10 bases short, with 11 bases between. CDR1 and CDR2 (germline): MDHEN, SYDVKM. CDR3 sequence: CASSSSSWEQFF. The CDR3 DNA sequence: TGTGCCAGCAGTTCGTCCTCCTGGGAGCAGTTCTTC.

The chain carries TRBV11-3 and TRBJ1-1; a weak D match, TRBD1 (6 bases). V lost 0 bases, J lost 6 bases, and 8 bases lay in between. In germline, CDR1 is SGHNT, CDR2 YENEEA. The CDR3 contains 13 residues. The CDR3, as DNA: TGTGCCAGCAGCTTAGAGGGGGGCGCTGAAGCTTTCTTT. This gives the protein CASSLEGGAEAFF. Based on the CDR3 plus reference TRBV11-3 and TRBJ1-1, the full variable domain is EAGVVQSPRYKIIEKKQPVAFWCNPISGHNTLYWYLQNLGQGPELLIRYENEEAVDDSQLPKDRFSAERLKGVDSTLKIQPAELGDSAVYLCASSLEGGAEAFFGQGTRLTVV.

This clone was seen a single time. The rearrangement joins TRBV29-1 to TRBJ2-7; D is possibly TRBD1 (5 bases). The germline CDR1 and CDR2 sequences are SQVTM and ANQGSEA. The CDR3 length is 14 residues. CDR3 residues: CIPLPPLGRGEQYF. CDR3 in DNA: TGCATCCCTCTCCCTCCGTTGGGGCGTGGGGAGCAGTACTTC.